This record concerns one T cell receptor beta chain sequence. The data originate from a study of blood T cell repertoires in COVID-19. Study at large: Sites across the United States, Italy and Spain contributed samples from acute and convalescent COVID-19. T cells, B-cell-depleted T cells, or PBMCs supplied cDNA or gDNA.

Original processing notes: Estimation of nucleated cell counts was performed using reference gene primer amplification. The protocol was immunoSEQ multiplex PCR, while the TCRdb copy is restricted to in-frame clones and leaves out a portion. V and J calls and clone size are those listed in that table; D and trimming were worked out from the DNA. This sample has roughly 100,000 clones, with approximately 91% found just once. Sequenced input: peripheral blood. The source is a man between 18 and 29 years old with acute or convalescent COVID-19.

The CDR3 DNA reads as TGTGCCAGCAGTACAGTTTTCCTGAACACTGAAGCTTTCTTT. Translated, it gives CASSTVFLNTEAFF. The rearrangement joins TRBV6-2 or TRBV6-3 to TRBJ1-1; no clear D gene. Germline V gives CDR1 MNHEY, CDR2 SVGEGT. V lost 5 bases to trimming and J lost 0 bases, with 10 bases between them. This CDR3 is 14 amino acids long.